This T cell receptor beta chain derives from a study of identical twins. A single record per CDR3 protein comes from TCRdb applying MiXCR to the 5' RACE reads. The data hold some 710,000 distinct CDR3 sequences, with around 6% observed a single time. Trimming stripped 6 bases from V and 3 bases from J, with 12 bases between. The CDR3 extends over 14 amino acids. As concerns this clonotype: Antigen unknown.

Broader study findings: Partly confounded zero-insertion analyses could result from invariant MAIT and iNKT cells. Insertions were reduced in abundant cord blood beta clonotypes but not in memory repertoires.

The receptor was derived from a man aged 18 to 30 in good health. Input material: naive T cells sorted from blood. The gene calls are TRBV12-3 or TRBV12-4 and TRBJ1-5; D is ambiguous. The CDR3 region is CASRGVAPNQPQHF. CDR3 nucleotides: TGTGCCAGCAGAGGCGTAGCCCCCAATCAGCCCCAGCATTTT.